This T cell receptor (beta chain) originates from a study of technical replicates of blood from a handful of donors. Using immunoSEQ multiplex PCR, the repertoire was profiled, and TCRdb retains in-frame clones only, with some absent. The sample lists approximately 76,000 clones, more than 85% occurring once. The germline V gene has CDR1 MGHRA and CDR2 YSYEKL. There are 17 residues in the CDR3. Trimming cost V 4 bases and J 3 bases; bases outside gene matches: 10. This clone was seen a handful of times. Sequenced sample: T cells isolated from PBMCs. The receptor was derived from a human donor in good health. The chain recombines TRBV4-1 with TRBJ2-7; 12 nucleotides match TRBD2. The CDR3 spells CASSPLGLAGFSYEQYF. CDR3 DNA: TGCGCCAGCAGCCCTCTGGGACTAGCGGGTTTTAGCTACGAGCAGTACTTC.